This is a list of T cell receptor beta chains from one sample in a study of blood T cells in healthy people across ages. TCRdb re-called the 5' RACE reads with MiXCR, one entry per CDR3 protein. This sample has under 2,000,000 distinct CDR3 sequences; just under 50% occur once, and the top ten carry less than 2.5%. Sequencing was carried out using blood. All receptors come from a woman aged 40-49 years in good health. The CDR3 runs from the conserved cysteine through the conserved F or W. The listing skips clone size in some rows; elsewhere it reads once, few, many or a size class.

TRBV29-1	14	-	CSVNPQGVNTEAFF
TRBV5-1	16	-	CASSSLGKSAYSPLHF
TRBV20-1	15	few	CSARERGGYQETQYF
TRBV5-6	16	-	CASSVGLLPRSYEQYF
TRBV5-4	15	-	CASSLGQGRDQPQHF
TRBV4-3	17	-	CASSQARPAGAGDAQYF
TRBV5-1	14	few	CASSELAGAFEQFF
TRBV18	14	-	CASADTKGSDTQYF
TRBV7-9	16	-	CASSDASGGFYNEQFF
TRBV20-1	15	-	CSAGGVAGGSNEQFF
TRBV3-1	17	-	CASSQPKDREMNTEAFF
TRBV4-3	14	once	CASSQDVGITEAFF
TRBV14	15	few	CASSPQGVGGSPLHF
TRBV19	11	-	CASRQAGPQHF
TRBV7-9	18	once	CASSPGGASPWKAYEQYF
TRBV29-1	13	-	CSVVEAGGNAPHF
TRBV7-2	15	many	CASSISGTGKETQYF
TRBV29-1	13	few	CSVGDRGSYEQYF
TRBV28	19	few	CASSSTVGGGAIVKETQYF
TRBV5-6	14	-	CASTSDRENYGYTF
TRBV3-1	17	-	CASSQGTSGDSTDTQYF
TRBV12-3/TRBV12-4	16	-	CASSPPLRGSTDAQYF
TRBV12-3/TRBV12-4	13	-	CASNPGLGASQYF
TRBV20-1	15	few	CRAGQDMATNEKLFF
TRBV7-9	16	-	CASSFQGQGVNSPLHF
TRBV6-5	16	-	CASGPSNRGYTDTQYF
TRBV7-2	18	-	CASSLIPRTFSGANVLTF
TRBV28	14	few	CASSLFKGGETQYF
TRBV4-1	18	-	CASSQDNEWVGGNYGYTF
TRBV28	14	few	CAPGLAGIQETQYF
TRBV3-1	16	-	CASSQRDSGLADTQYF
TRBV5-1	14	-	CASSQGQGLDGYTF